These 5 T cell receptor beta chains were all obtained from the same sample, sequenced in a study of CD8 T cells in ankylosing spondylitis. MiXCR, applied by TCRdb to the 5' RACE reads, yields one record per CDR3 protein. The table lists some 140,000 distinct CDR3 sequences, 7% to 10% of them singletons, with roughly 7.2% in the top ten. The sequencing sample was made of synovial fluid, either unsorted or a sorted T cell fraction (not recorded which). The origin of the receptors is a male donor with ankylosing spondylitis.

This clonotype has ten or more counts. The CDR3 protein is CASSLTDSNQPQHF. CDR3 in DNA: TGTGCCAGCAGTTTGACAGATAGCAATCAGCCCCAGCATTTT. The V call is TRBV28, the J call TRBJ1-5; the D gene is possibly TRBD1 (5 bases). This CDR3 has 14 residues. The V end was cut by 3 bases, the J end by 0 bases, with 6 bases between. Germline V gene data show CDR1 as MDHEN and CDR2 as SYDVKM.

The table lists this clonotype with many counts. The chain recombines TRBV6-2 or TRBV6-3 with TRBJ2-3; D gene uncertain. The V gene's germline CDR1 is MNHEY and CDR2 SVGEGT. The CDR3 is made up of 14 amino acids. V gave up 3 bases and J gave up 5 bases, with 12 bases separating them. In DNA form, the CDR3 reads TGTGCCAGCAGTTATAATGGGGAAGGAGATACGCAGTATTTT. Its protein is CASSYNGEGDTQYF.

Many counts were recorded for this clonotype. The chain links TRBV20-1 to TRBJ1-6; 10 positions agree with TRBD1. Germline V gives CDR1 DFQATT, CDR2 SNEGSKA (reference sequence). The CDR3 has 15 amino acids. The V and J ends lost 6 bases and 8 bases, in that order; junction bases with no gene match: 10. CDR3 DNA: TGCAGTGCCCCTAAGGGGACAGGGGCGGATTCACCCCTCCACTTT. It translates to CSAPKGTGADSPLHF.

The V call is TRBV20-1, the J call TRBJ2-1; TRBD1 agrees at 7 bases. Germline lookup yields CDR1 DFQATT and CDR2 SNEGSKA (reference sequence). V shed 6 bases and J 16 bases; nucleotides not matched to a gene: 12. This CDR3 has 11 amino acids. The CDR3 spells CSASSGTVYFF. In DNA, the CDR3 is TGCAGTGCAAGTTCCGGGACAGTATATTTCTTC.

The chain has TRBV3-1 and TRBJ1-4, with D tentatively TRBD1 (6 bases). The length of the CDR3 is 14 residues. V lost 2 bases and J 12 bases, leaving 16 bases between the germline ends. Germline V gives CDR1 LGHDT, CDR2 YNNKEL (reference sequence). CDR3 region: CASSQQVTGAQLFF. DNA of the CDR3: TGTGCCAGCAGCCAACAGGTAACGGGGGCACAACTGTTTTTT.